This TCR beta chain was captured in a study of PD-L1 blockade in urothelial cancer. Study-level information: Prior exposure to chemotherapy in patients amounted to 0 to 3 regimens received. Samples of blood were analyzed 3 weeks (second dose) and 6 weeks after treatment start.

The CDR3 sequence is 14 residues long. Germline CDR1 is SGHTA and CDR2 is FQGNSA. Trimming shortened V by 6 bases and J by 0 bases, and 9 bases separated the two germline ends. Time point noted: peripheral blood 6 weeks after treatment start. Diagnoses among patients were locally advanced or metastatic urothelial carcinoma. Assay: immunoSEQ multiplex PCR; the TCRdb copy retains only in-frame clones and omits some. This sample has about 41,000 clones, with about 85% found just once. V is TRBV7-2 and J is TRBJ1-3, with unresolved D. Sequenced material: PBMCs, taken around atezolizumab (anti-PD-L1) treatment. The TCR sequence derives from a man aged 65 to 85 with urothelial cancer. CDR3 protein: CASSTTSSGNTIYF. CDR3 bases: TGTGCCAGCAGTACGACAAGCTCTGGAAACACCATATATTTT.